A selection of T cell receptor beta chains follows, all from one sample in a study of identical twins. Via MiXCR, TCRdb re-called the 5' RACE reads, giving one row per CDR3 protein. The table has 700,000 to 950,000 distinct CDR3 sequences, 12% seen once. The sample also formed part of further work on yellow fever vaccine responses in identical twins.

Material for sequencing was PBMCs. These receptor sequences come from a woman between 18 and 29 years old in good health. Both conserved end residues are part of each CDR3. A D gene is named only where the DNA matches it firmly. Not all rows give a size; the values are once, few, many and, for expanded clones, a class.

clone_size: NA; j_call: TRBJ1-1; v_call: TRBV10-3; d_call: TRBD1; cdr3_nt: TGTGCCATCAAAACAGGGGGCTCTCGCACTGAAGCTTTCTTT; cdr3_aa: CAIKTGGSRTEAFF
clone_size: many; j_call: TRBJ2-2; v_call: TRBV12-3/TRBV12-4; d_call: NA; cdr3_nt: TGTGCCAGCAGTTTTACTGACACCGGGGAGCTGTTTTTT; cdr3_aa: CASSFTDTGELFF
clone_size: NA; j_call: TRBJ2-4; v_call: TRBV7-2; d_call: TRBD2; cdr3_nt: TGTGCCAGCAGCCTCAGCGGGGGGGCGAAGTGGGCCAAAAACATTCAGTACTTC; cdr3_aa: CASSLSGGAKWAKNIQYF
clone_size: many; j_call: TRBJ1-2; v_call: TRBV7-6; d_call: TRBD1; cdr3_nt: TGTGCCAGCAGCCCAGGGGGGCCTCACGAAGGCTACACCTTC; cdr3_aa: CASSPGGPHEGYTF
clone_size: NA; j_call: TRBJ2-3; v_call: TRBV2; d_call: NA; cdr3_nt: TGTGCCAGCAGTGAGGGGAGGCTCCCCACAGATACGCAGTATTTT; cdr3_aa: CASSEGRLPTDTQYF
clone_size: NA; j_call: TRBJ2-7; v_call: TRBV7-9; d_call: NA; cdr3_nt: TGTGCCAGCAGCCGGCAGGGGGGGCGATCATACGAGCAGTACTTC; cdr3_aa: CASSRQGGRSYEQYF
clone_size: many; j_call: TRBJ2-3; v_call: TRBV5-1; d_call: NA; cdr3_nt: TGCGCCAGCAGCTCCATAGGTGGGAGTTGGGGTAGCACAGATACGCAGTATTTT; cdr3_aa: CASSSIGGSWGSTDTQYF
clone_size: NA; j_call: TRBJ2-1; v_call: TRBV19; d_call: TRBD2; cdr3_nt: TGTGCCAGTAGTAGCACTAGCGGGAGAATCCGCAATGAGCAGTTCTTC; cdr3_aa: CASSSTSGRIRNEQFF
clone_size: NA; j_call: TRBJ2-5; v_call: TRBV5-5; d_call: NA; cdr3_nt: TGTGCCAGCAGCCTGGGAGTTAATTCTGAGACCCAGTACTTC; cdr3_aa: CASSLGVNSETQYF
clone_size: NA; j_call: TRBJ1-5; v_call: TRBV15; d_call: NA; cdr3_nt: TGTGCCACCAGCAGGGGTTGGGGACGGGGGGCGAGCAATCAGCCCCAGCATTTT; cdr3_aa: CATSRGWGRGASNQPQHF
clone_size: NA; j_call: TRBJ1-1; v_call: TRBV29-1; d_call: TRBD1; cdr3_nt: TGCAGCGTTGGTGACAGGGGGCGATGGGGTGAAGCTTTCTTT; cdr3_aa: CSVGDRGRWGEAFF
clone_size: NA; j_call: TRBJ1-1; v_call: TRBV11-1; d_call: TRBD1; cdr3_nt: TGTGCCAGCAGCTCATTGACAGGGGGCTGGGGGATGAACACTGAAGCTTTCTTT; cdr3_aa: CASSSLTGGWGMNTEAFF
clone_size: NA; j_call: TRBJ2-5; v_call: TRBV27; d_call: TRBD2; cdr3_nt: TGTGCCAGCGGAAATAGCGGGAGGGCCTGGGAGACCCAGTACTTC; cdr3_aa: CASGNSGRAWETQYF
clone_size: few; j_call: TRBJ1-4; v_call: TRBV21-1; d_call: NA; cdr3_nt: TGTGCCAGCGATTGGTTGGGGGGCGGAGGTGAAAAACTGTTTTTT; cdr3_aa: CASDWLGGGGEKLFF
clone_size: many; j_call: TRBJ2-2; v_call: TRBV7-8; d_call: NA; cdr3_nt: TGTGCCAGCAGCTTAGTCGGCACTTACACCGGGGAGCTGTTTTTT; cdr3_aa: CASSLVGTYTGELFF
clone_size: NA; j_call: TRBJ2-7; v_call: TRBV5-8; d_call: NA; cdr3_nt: TGTGCCAGCAGCCCCTCAAGGACTTTTCGGCGCCACGAGCAGTACTTC; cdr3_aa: CASSPSRTFRRHEQYF
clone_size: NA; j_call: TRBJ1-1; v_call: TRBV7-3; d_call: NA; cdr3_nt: TGTGCCAGCAGCTTACATGGCGTGAACACTGAAGCTTTCTTT; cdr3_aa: CASSLHGVNTEAFF
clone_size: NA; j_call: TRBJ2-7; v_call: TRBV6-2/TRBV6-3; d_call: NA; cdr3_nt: TGTGCCAGCAGACCCGCCCTGGGAGGTAGGGCCTACGAGCAGTACTTC; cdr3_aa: CASRPALGGRAYEQYF
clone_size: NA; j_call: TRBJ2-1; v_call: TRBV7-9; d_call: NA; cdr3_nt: TGTGCCGAGGGGGGAAGGACTTCCGACAATGAGCAGTTCTTC; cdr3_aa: CAEGGRTSDNEQFF
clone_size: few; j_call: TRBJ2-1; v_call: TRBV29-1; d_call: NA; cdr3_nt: TGCAGCGTTGGGTCCGGCCTGGCCAATGAGCAGTTCTTC; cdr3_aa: CSVGSGLANEQFF
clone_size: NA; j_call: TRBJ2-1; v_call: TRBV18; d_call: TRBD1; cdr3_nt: TGTGCCAGCTCCGCATCGGACAGGGGGTTTAGGTACAATGAGCAGTTCTTC; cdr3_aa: CASSASDRGFRYNEQFF
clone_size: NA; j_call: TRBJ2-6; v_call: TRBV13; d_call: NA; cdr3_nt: TGTGCCTCCCGGTGGGAGGGGACAGCTGATTCTGGGGCCAACGTCCTGACTTTC; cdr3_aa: CASRWEGTADSGANVLTF
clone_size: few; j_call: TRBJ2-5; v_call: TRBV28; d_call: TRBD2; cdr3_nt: TGTGCCAGCAGTTTATTGGCTAGCGGGAGCCAAGAGACCCAGTACTTC; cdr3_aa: CASSLLASGSQETQYF
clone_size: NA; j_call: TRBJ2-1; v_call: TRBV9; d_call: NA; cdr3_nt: TGTGCCAGCAGCGTAGGTGGGGGGCCAGACAATGAGCAGTTCTTC; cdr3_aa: CASSVGGGPDNEQFF
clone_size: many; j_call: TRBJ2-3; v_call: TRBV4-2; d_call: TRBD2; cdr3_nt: TGTGCCAGCAGCCAAGACCCTAGCGGGGGGCGCACAGATACGCAGTATTTT; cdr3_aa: CASSQDPSGGRTDTQYF
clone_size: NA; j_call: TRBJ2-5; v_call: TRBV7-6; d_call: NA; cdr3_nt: TGTGCCAGCAGCTCCCGAAGGCCCTCAAAAGAGACCCAGTACTTC; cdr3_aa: CASSSRRPSKETQYF
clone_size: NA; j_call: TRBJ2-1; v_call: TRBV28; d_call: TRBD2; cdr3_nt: TGTGCCAGCAGTTCCGGGACTAGCAGGGAGCAGTTCTTC; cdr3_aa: CASSSGTSREQFF
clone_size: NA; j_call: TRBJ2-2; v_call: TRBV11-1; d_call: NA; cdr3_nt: TGTGCCAGCAGCCCGAGGACTTTGAACACCGGGGAGCTGTTTTTT; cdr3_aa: CASSPRTLNTGELFF
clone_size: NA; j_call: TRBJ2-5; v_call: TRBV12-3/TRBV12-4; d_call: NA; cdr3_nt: TGTGCCAGCAGTCTGCCAGTGGGACAACAAGAGACCCAGTACTTC; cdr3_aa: CASSLPVGQQETQYF
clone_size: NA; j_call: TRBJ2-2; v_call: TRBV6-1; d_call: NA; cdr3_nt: TGTGCCAGCAGGCTACAGTACACCGGGGAGCTGTTTTTT; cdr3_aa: CASRLQYTGELFF
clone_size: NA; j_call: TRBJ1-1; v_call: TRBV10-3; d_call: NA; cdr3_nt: TGTGCCATCAGTGACCCGGGACGGGAGAACACTGAAGCTTTCTTT; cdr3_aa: CAISDPGRENTEAFF
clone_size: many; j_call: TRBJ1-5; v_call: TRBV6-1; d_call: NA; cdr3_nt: TGTGCCAGCGGGTCGGTCTATAGCAATCAGCCCCAGCATTTT; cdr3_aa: CASGSVYSNQPQHF
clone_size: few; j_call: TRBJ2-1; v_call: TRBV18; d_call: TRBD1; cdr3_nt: TGTGCCAGCTCACCACCGACAGGGGGCTATAACAATGAGCAGTTCTTC; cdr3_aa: CASSPPTGGYNNEQFF
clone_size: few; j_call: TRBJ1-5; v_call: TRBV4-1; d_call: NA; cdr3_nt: TGCGCCAGCAGCCAAGCTCCAGTAGGACCCGCGCTTATATTGGGGAGCAATCAGCCCCAGCATTTT; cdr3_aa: CASSQAPVGPALILGSNQPQHF
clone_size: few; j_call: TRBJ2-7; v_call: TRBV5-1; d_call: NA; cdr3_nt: TGCGCCAGCAGCCCGCCGGACGAGCAGTACTTC; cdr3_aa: CASSPPDEQYF
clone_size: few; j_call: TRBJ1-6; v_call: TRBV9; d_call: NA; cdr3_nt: TGTGCCAGCAGCGTAGAGGGGGGCGTTAGTGGTTCACCCCTCCACTTT; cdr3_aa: CASSVEGGVSGSPLHF
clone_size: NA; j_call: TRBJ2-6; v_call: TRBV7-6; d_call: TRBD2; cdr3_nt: TGTGCCAGCAGCCCGCGGGAGACCTCTGGGGCCAACGTCCTGACTTTC; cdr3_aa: CASSPRETSGANVLTF
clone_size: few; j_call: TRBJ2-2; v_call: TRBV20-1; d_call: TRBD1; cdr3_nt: TGCAGTGCAAGGGACAGGGGGCCCACCGGGGAGCTGTTTTTT; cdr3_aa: CSARDRGPTGELFF
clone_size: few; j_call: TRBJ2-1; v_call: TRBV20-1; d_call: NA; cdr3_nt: TGCAGTGCTAGAGATACCAGGGCCGACAATGAGCAGTTCTTC; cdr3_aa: CSARDTRADNEQFF
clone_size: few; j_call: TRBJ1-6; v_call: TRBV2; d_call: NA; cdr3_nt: TGTGCCAGGGCCGGGGCAGCTAATTCACCCCTCCACTTT; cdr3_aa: CARAGAANSPLHF
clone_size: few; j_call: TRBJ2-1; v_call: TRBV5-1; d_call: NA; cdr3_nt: TGCGCCAGCAGCTTGGGTTGGGAGAACAATGAGCAGTTCTTC; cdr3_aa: CASSLGWENNEQFF
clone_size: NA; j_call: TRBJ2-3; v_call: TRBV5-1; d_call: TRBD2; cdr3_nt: TGCGCCAGCAGCGGGGGACTAGCGTTGGGTACAGATACGCAGTATTTT; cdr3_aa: CASSGGLALGTDTQYF
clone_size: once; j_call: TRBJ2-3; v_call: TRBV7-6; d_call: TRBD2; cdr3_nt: TGTGCCAGCAGCTTAGCGGCACTAGCGGTCACAGATACGCAGTATTTT; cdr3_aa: CASSLAALAVTDTQYF
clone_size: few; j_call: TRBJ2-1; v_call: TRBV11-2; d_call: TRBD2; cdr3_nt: TGTGCCAGCAGCTTAGATGGGAGCGGGATTCCCTACAATGAGCAGTTCTTC; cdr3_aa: CASSLDGSGIPYNEQFF
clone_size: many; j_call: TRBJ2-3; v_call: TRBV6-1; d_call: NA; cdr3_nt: TGTGCCAGCAGTGAGGAGTACGGCACAGATACGCAGTATTTT; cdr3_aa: CASSEEYGTDTQYF
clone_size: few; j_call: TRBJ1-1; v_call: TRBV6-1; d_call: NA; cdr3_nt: TGTGCCAGCAGTAAGACGGGTGGGTACACTGAAGCTTTCTTT; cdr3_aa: CASSKTGGYTEAFF
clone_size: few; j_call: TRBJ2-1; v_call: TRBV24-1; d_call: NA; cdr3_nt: TGTGCCACCAGTCACAGGGACAATGAGCAGTTCTTC; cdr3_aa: CATSHRDNEQFF
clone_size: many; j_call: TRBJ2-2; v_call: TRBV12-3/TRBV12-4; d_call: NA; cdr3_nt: TGTGCCAGCACCCGAGTCGGGGAGCTGTTTTTT; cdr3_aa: CASTRVGELFF
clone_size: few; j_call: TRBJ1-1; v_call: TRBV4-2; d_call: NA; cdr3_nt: TGTGCCAGCAGCGAGAGGGGGACCACTGAAGCTTTCTTT; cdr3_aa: CASSERGTTEAFF
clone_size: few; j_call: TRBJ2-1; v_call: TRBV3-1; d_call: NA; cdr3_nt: TGTGCGGTCTCGAAGGGGTTACCTGAGCAGTTCTTC; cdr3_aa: CAVSKGLPEQFF
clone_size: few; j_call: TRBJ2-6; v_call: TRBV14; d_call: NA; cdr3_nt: TGTGCCAGCAGCAGAGGTGGGGCTGGGGCCAACGTCCTGACTTTC; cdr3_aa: CASSRGGAGANVLTF
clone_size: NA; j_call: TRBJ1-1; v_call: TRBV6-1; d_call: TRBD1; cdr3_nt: TGTGCCAGCAGTACGGGACAGCTAGTTGAAGCTTTCTTT; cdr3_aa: CASSTGQLVEAFF
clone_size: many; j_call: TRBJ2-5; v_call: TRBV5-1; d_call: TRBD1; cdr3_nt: TGCGCCAGCAGCCTTGGACAGGGGGCCCAAGAGACCCAGTACTTC; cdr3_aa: CASSLGQGAQETQYF
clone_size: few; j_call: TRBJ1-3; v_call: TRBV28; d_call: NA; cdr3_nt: TGTGCCAGCAGTTCCGATATGATCTCTGGAAACACCATATATTTT; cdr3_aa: CASSSDMISGNTIYF
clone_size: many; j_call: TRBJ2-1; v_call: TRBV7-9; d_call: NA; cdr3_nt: TGTGCCAGCAGCTTAGCGTTTAGGAGCTCCTACAATGAGCAGTTCTTC; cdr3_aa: CASSLAFRSSYNEQFF
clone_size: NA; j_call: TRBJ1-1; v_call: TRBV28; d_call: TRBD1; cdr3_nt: TGTGCCAGCAGTGGAGGGGGCCGAACTGAAGCTTTCTTT; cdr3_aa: CASSGGGRTEAFF